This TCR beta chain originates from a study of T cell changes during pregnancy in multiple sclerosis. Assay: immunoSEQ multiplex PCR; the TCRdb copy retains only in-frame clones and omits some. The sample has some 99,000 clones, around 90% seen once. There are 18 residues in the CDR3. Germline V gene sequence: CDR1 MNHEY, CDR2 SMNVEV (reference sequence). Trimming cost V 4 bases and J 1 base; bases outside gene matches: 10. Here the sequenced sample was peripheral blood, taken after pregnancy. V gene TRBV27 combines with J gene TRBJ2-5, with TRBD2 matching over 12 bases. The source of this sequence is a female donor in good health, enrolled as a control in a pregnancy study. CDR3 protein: CASSSWTSGVQIQETQYF. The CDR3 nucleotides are TGTGCCAGCAGTTCCTGGACTAGCGGGGTACAGATCCAAGAGACCCAGTACTTC.